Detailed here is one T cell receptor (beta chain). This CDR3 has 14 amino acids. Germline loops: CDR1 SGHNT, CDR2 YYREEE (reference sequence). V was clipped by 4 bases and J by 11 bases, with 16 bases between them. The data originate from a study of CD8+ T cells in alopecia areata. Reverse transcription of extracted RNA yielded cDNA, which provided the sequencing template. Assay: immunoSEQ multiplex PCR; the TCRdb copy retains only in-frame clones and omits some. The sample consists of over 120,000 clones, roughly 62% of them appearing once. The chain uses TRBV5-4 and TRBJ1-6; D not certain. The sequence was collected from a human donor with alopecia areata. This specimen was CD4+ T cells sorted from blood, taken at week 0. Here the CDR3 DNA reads TGTGCCAGCAGCCCGGCCACCGGGGTAACACCCCTCCACTTT. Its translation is CASSPATGVTPLHF.